The rows below give T cell receptor beta chains drawn from one sample of a study of blood T cell repertoires in COVID-19. Libraries were prepared by immunoSEQ multiplex PCR; TCRdb keeps only in-frame clonotypes and omits some of them. Among 350,000 or so clones listed, 80% to 90% were seen once. Sequenced material: PBMCs or T cells enriched from blood (not recorded which). These receptors were collected from a middle-aged woman with acute COVID-19. The conserved cysteine and the conserved F or W are not part of the CDR3 here. The order of the fields is J gene, V gene, CDR3 protein.

j_gene: TRBJ2-7; v_gene: TRBV6-5; CDR3aa: ASKRDFSGSYEQY
j_gene: TRBJ2-7; v_gene: TRBV10-3; CDR3aa: AITGGLSYEQY
j_gene: TRBJ2-4; v_gene: TRBV7-3; CDR3aa: ASSPSVGDGNIQY
j_gene: TRBJ1-5; v_gene: TRBV19; CDR3aa: ASNPEGQVYSNQPQH
j_gene: TRBJ2-3; v_gene: TRBV27; CDR3aa: ASRYTNTDTQY
j_gene: TRBJ1-5; v_gene: TRBV10-3; CDR3aa: AIPQGANQPQH
j_gene: TRBJ1-2; v_gene: TRBV7-2; CDR3aa: ASSLVGGYGYT
j_gene: TRBJ2-1; v_gene: TRBV5-1; CDR3aa: ASSLGSDNEQF
j_gene: TRBJ1-6; v_gene: TRBV11-2; CDR3aa: ASSLLRTGRNSPLH
j_gene: TRBJ2-3; v_gene: TRBV7-9; CDR3aa: ASSLGQGAGTDTQY
j_gene: TRBJ2-1; v_gene: TRBV11-2; CDR3aa: ASSQGHESREQF
j_gene: TRBJ1-1; v_gene: TRBV5-4; CDR3aa: ASSDPGQGVYGEAF
j_gene: TRBJ2-7; v_gene: TRBV5-1; CDR3aa: ASSLGGSPSEQY
j_gene: TRBJ2-7; v_gene: TRBV6-1; CDR3aa: ASSETLAGGGNSYEQY
j_gene: TRBJ2-1; v_gene: TRBV19; CDR3aa: ASKEGGRLLGDEQF
j_gene: TRBJ2-1; v_gene: TRBV29-1; CDR3aa: SVDWGSGRAPNEQF
j_gene: TRBJ2-1; v_gene: TRBV12-2; CDR3aa: ASRLPYDVSGTLEQF
j_gene: TRBJ1-5; v_gene: TRBV12-3/TRBV12-4; CDR3aa: ASSWTGNQPQH
j_gene: TRBJ1-5; v_gene: TRBV27; CDR3aa: ASSPDRSGLGQPQH
j_gene: TRBJ1-5; v_gene: TRBV7-8; CDR3aa: ASSPLSGEGQPQH
j_gene: TRBJ2-7; v_gene: TRBV6-2/TRBV6-3; CDR3aa: ASSPQGAGHYEQY
j_gene: TRBJ1-2; v_gene: TRBV9; CDR3aa: ASSADRGNYGYT
j_gene: TRBJ2-6; v_gene: TRBV7-8; CDR3aa: ASSVRQIYQSGANVLT
j_gene: TRBJ2-3; v_gene: TRBV12-5; CDR3aa: ASALRPSIRDRGLSTDTQY
j_gene: TRBJ1-2; v_gene: TRBV7-9; CDR3aa: ASSLGQTYYGYT
j_gene: TRBJ1-1; v_gene: TRBV7-8; CDR3aa: ASSLKPRGAPNTEAF
j_gene: TRBJ2-3; v_gene: TRBV7-8; CDR3aa: ASSLHLANTDTQY
j_gene: TRBJ2-3; v_gene: TRBV7-9; CDR3aa: ASSFSGGVKDTQY
j_gene: TRBJ1-1; v_gene: TRBV29-1; CDR3aa: SGRQETEAF
j_gene: TRBJ2-1; v_gene: TRBV29-1; CDR3aa: SVGGRINEQF